This T cell receptor beta chain was profiled in a study of blood T cell repertoires in COVID-19. Study details: There were acute and convalescent COVID-19 samples, and they came from the United States, Italy and Spain. Nucleic acid was either cDNA or gDNA, and it came from T cells, B-cell-depleted T cells, or PBMCs.

Authors' data handling: By means of reference gene primer amplification, nucleated cell counts were estimated. The assay was immunoSEQ multiplex PCR, and TCRdb's table has in-frame clones only and misses some. The V and J calls and clone size were taken over from that table, and D and trimming were inferred from the DNA. The sample records approximately 130,000 clones, around 85% being singletons. CDR1 is SQVTM and CDR2 is ANQGSEA in the germline V gene. Unmatched junction bases numbered 5, after V lost 6 bases and J lost 6 bases. The CDR3 loop spans 12 amino acids. Material: peripheral blood. The source is a human donor in a cohort sampled during active COVID-19. The chain is built from TRBV29-1 and TRBJ1-1, with TRBD1 matching 9 bases. The CDR3 spells CSVVGQGSEAFF. In DNA, the CDR3 is TGCAGCGTCGTGGGACAGGGCTCTGAAGCTTTCTTT.